The next 25 T cell receptor beta chains were all read from a single sample in a study of T cell repertoires in cytomegalovirus infection. TCRdb re-analysed the reads in MiXCR, keeping a single row per CDR3 protein. Altogether almost 550,000 distinct CDR3 sequences are present, about 15% being singletons, with the ten largest covering more than 20%. Sample: CD8+ T cells from PBMCs. Source of these receptors: a human donor in good health (CMV status not recorded). Some clones in this sample may be carry-over from other donors' samples.

The sample holds many counts of this clonotype. This sequence joins TRBV5-6 and TRBJ2-2; 10 bases match TRBD1. Unmatched junction bases numbered 9, after V lost 10 bases and J lost 3 bases. CDR3 size: 15 residues. The germline CDR1 and CDR2 sequences are SGHDT and YYEEEE. The CDR3 reads CAGSRDRGDTGELFF. The CDR3 bases are TGTGCCGGATCCCGGGACAGGGGTGACACCGGGGAGCTGTTTTTT. The variable domain in full, completed from reference TRBV5-6 and TRBJ2-2, reads DAGVTQSPTHLIKTRGQQVTLRCSPKSGHDTVSWYQQALGQGPQFIFQYYEEEERQRGNFPDRFSGHQFPNYSSELNVNALLLGDSALYLCAGSRDRGDTGELFFGEGSRLTVL.

The chain has TRBV2 and TRBJ2-1; 12 bases match TRBD2. The germline V gene has CDR1 SNHLY and CDR2 FYNNEI. Trimming cost V 5 bases and J 7 bases; bases outside gene matches: 3. This CDR3 comprises 14 residues. CDR3 nucleotides: TGTGCCAGCAGTCCGGGACTAGCGGGTAATGAGCAGTTCTTC. This encodes CASSPGLAGNEQFF. Supplemented by reference TRBV2 and TRBJ2-1, the full variable domain reads EPEVTQTPSHQVTQMGQEVILRCVPISNHLYFYWYRQILGQKVEFLVSFYNNEISEKSEIFDDQFSVERPDGSNFTLKIRSTKLEDSAMYFCASSPGLAGNEQFFGPGTRLTVL.

At least ten counts were recorded for this clonotype. The V call is TRBV6-1, the J call TRBJ2-6, with D possibly matching TRBD2 (6 bases). The CDR3 runs 16 residues. Trimming removed 1 base at V and 3 bases at J, with 10 bases between. Germline CDR1 reads MNHNS; CDR2 reads SASEGT. The CDR3 nucleotides read TGTGCCAGCAGTGAAGAGGAGGGGAATGGGGCCAACGTCCTGACTTTC. Its protein product is CASSEEEGNGANVLTF.

V usage is TRBV27 and J usage is TRBJ2-1; 7 bases are a match to TRBD2. This CDR3 is built from 16 residues. Per germline, CDR1 MNHEY and CDR2 SMNVEV (reference sequence). J lost 0 bases, V lost 5 bases, and 7 bases had no gene match. The CDR3: CASSRSGPRSYNEQFF. In DNA, the CDR3 is TGTGCCAGCAGTCGTAGCGGGCCTCGCTCCTACAATGAGCAGTTCTTC.

The rearrangement links TRBV6-6 to TRBJ2-3; no reliable D call. Trimming removed 6 bases at V and 0 bases at J, with 13 bases between. Germline CDR1 and CDR2: MNHNY and SVGAGI (reference sequence). The CDR3 is made up of 15 amino acids. In DNA form, the CDR3 reads TGTGCCAGCAGCCAAAGCCCTTCTAGCACAGATACGCAGTATTTT. Translated, it gives CASSQSPSSTDTQYF.

This clonotype showed up just once. The rearrangement links TRBV29-1 to TRBJ2-7; a weak D match, TRBD1 (6 bases). CDR1 is SQVTM, CDR2 ANQGSEA, per germline. CDR3 length: 12 amino acids. With 6 bases removed from V and 7 bases from J, the gap between germline ends came to 16 bases. CDR3 coding DNA: TGCAGCGTGACAGGTACGAAGTCGGAGCAGTACTTC. Translated, it gives CSVTGTKSEQYF.

V is TRBV6-5 and J is TRBJ2-7; possible D gene TRBD2, 6 bases. Germline CDR1 MNHEY, CDR2 SVGAGI. With 0 bases removed from V and 0 bases from J, the gap between germline ends came to 12 bases. The CDR3 contains 16 residues. CDR3 nucleotides: TGTGCCAGCAGTTACTCGGGGGGAGTGGGCTCCTACGAGCAGTACTTC. It is translated as CASSYSGGVGSYEQYF.

V is TRBV20-1 and J is TRBJ2-4, with 9 bases identical to TRBD1. V shed 4 bases and J 3 bases; nucleotides not matched to a gene: 4. Germline-derived CDR1 and CDR2 are DFQATT and SNEGSKA (reference sequence). There are 14 residues in the CDR3. The CDR3: CSATTGGGKNIQYF. The CDR3 bases are TGCAGTGCTACGACAGGGGGTGGCAAAAACATTCAGTACTTC.

The CDR3: CASSRPGGRTEAFF. DNA of the CDR3: TGTGCCAGCAGCCGTCCGGGGGGACGCACTGAAGCTTTCTTT. The chain employs TRBV11-2 and TRBJ1-1; TRBD1 might be the D (5 bases). Trimming cost V 5 bases and J 4 bases, with 14 bases left between them. CDR1 SGHAT and CDR2 FQNNGV come from the germline V gene. This CDR3 comprises 14 residues.

Many counts were recorded for this clonotype. The chain uses TRBV7-9 and TRBJ2-2; no definite D call. The V end lost 7 bases, the J end lost 4 bases, and 16 bases lay between the germline ends. This CDR3 is built from 15 residues. Germline V gene lookup returns CDR1 SEHNR and CDR2 FQNEAQ (reference sequence). The CDR3 DNA reads as TGTGCCAGCACCCCGTCGGGTCCTATCACCGGGGAGCTGTTTTTT. It is translated as CASTPSGPITGELFF. The complete variable domain, with remaining parts taken from reference TRBV7-9 and TRBJ2-2, reads DTGVSQNPRHKITKRGQNVTFRCDPISEHNRLYWYRQTLGQGPEFLTYFQNEAQLEKSRLLSDRFSAERPKGSFSTLEIQRTEQGDSAMYLCASTPSGPITGELFFGEGSRLTVL.

The V call is TRBV28, the J call TRBJ1-2; TRBD1 agrees at 7 bases. The junction had 9 bases not matched to a gene; V was cut back by 3 bases and J by 5 bases. CDR1 MDHEN and CDR2 SYDVKM come from the germline V gene. This CDR3 is built from 15 residues. CDR3 DNA sequence: TGTGCCAGCAGTTTGAACCAACAGGGGCTTTATGGCTACACCTTC. It is translated as CASSLNQQGLYGYTF.

This clonotype was counted at least ten times. The J gene is TRBJ2-5, the V gene TRBV6-2 or TRBV6-3; TRBD2 agrees at 11 bases. This CDR3 comprises 16 residues. Trimming took 4 bases from V and 3 from J; bases not matched to a gene: 7. Germline V gives CDR1 MNHEY, CDR2 SVGEGT. The CDR3 spells CASSSLAGEHKETQYF. The CDR3, as DNA: TGTGCCAGCAGTTCACTAGCGGGAGAGCATAAAGAGACCCAGTACTTC.

This clonotype has a handful of counts. The V gene is TRBV20-1, the J gene TRBJ2-3, with a tentative D call TRBD1 (6 bases). Deletions cut 3 bases from V and 2 bases from J, with 15 bases between. This CDR3 is 15 amino acids long. CDR1 and CDR2 from the germline V gene are DFQATT and SNEGSKA (reference sequence). The chain's CDR3 is CSASGDGQFTDTQYF. DNA for the CDR3: TGCAGTGCTAGCGGGGATGGACAGTTCACAGATACGCAGTATTTT.

In the case of this clonotype: Just one base apart from a much larger clone, this may be a read error. The CDR3 region has the DNA TGCGCCAGCAGCCAAGATTATCGGGGGAGCACCTACGAGCAGTACTTC. This codes for CASSQDYRGSTYEQYF. This chain uses TRBV4-1 with TRBJ2-7; weak D call: TRBD2 (6 bases). The length of the CDR3 is 16 residues. V was shortened by 0 bases and J by 2 bases, with 14 bases between the two germline ends. The germline gives CDR1 MGHRA, CDR2 YSYEKL.

Note on this clonotype: An end of the junction differs from the germline gene, which may be a read error. The rearrangement links TRBV4-1 to TRBJ2-7, with TRBD2 matching 8 bases. Germline values: CDR1 MGHRA, CDR2 YSYEKL. There are 14 residues in the CDR3. This CDR3 is CASSQAGATDEQYF. CDR3 sequence (DNA): TGTGCCAGCAGCCAAGCGGGGGCCACCGATGAGCAGTACTTC.

A note on this clonotype: A much larger clone differs from this one at a single base, so this may be a read error. The chain has TRBV7-3 and TRBJ1-5; D unclear. The CDR3 is 13 residues long. CDR1 and CDR2 (germline): SGHTA, FQGTGA. As DNA, the CDR3 is TGTGCCAGCAGCATAACACCGAATCAGCTCCAGCATTTT. Protein: CASSITPNQLQHF.

The table lists this clonotype with many counts. The CDR3: CASSLTYVGTDTQYF. The CDR3, as DNA: TGTGCCAGCAGCTTAACGTACGTCGGCACAGATACGCAGTATTTT. This chain links TRBV7-3 with TRBJ2-3; the D is unclear. The germline gives CDR1 SGHTA, CDR2 FQGTGA. V lost 0 bases and J lost 1, with 8 bases in between. CDR3 size: 15 residues.

This clonotype was counted ten times or more. The chain recombines TRBV27 with TRBJ1-1; D is uncertain. Trimming stripped 2 bases from V and 2 bases from J, with 6 bases between. This CDR3 is 13 amino acids long. Germline-derived CDR1 and CDR2 are MNHEY and SMNVEV (reference sequence). CDR3 bases: TGTGCCAGCAGTTTACAGGTCAACACTGAAGCTTTCTTT. It codes for CASSLQVNTEAFF.

The chain couples TRBV28 to TRBJ2-7; the D is unclear. V gave up 3 bases and J gave up 0 bases, with 15 bases separating them. The germline V gene encodes CDR1 MDHEN and CDR2 SYDVKM. CDR3 size: 16 residues. The CDR3 loop is CASSFSSVSPSYEQYF. The CDR3 DNA sequence: TGTGCCAGCAGTTTTTCTTCGGTATCCCCCTCCTACGAGCAGTACTTC. Drawing the rest from reference TRBV28 and TRBJ2-7, the complete variable domain is DVKVTQSSRYLVKRTGEKVFLECVQDMDHENMFWYRQDPGLGLRLIYFSYDVKMKEKGDIPEGYSVSREKKERFSLILESASTNQTSMYLCASSFSSVSPSYEQYFGPGTRLTVT.

The V gene is TRBV6-5, the J gene TRBJ1-2; 11 nucleotides align to TRBD1. In germline, CDR1 is MNHEY, CDR2 SVGAGI. CDR3 length: 17 amino acids. Germline trimming cut 1 base from V and 1 base from J; bases unmatched to any gene: 5. Here the CDR3 reads CASSYFGTGGHNYGYTF. CDR3 bases: TGTGCCAGCAGTTACTTCGGGACAGGGGGACATAACTATGGCTACACCTTC.

The table lists this clonotype with a few counts. This chain joins TRBV29-1 and TRBJ2-4, with no clear D. The CDR3 loop spans 16 amino acids. The germline gives CDR1 SQVTM, CDR2 ANQGSEA. With 1 base removed from V and 6 bases from J, the gap between germline ends came to 19 bases. DNA for the CDR3: TGCAGCGTTGAAGGCTACGTTCGCGGCTCCGGAAACATTCAGTACTTC. Its translation is CSVEGYVRGSGNIQYF. Full variable domain (missing parts from reference TRBV29-1 and TRBJ2-4): SAVISQKPSRDICQRGTSLTIQCQVDSQVTMMFWYRQQPGQSLTLIATANQGSEATYESGFVIDKFPISRPNLTFSTLTVSNMSPEDSSIYLCSVEGYVRGSGNIQYFGAGTRLSVL.

The sample holds many counts of this clonotype. This chain joins TRBV7-9 and TRBJ2-7; maybe TRBD2 (6 bases). The germline V and J ends were trimmed by 5 bases and 3 bases, with 14 bases remaining between them. Germline V lookup: CDR1 SEHNR, CDR2 FQNEAQ (reference sequence). The CDR3 is 14 amino acids. The DNA for the CDR3 is TGTGCCAGCAGCGACCGGGACTCCCTCTACGAGCAGTACTTC. Protein sequence: CASSDRDSLYEQYF.

This clonotype was observed a single time. The chain has TRBV5-5 and TRBJ1-2; D is undetermined. V shed 0 bases and J shed 6 bases, with 6 bases lying between them. CDR1 SGHKS and CDR2 YYEKEE come from the germline V gene (reference sequence). The CDR3 consists of 12 residues. The CDR3 bases are TGTGCCAGCAGCTTGGACGGAAATGGCTACACCTTC. It codes for CASSLDGNGYTF.

The chain couples TRBV27 to TRBJ1-4, with 9 bases matching TRBD1. Germline CDR1 MNHEY, CDR2 SMNVEV (reference sequence). V was clipped by 6 bases and J by 11 bases; unmatched bases: 7. The CDR3 consists of 13 residues. The CDR3 loop is CASRRDRGEKLFF. The CDR3 DNA follows: TGTGCCAGCAGAAGAGACAGGGGGGAGAAACTGTTTTTT.

In this sample, this clonotype turned up many times. The J gene is TRBJ1-1, the V gene TRBV11-2; TRBD1 agrees at 9 bases. From germline, CDR1 is SGHAT and CDR2 FQNNGV. The CDR3 extends over 17 amino acids. The V segment lost 0 bases and the J segment 6 bases; nucleotides outside the gene matches: 11. CDR3 residues: CASSLDPDRGWRAEAFF. CDR3 coding DNA: TGTGCCAGCAGCTTAGATCCGGACAGGGGCTGGCGGGCTGAAGCTTTCTTT.